This TCR beta chain appears in the sequencing data of a study of blood T cells in healthy people across ages. Regarding the study as a whole: The unsorted PBMCs prevented any conclusive comparison of naive versus antigen-experienced cells.

Germline CDR1 is DFQATT and CDR2 is SNEGSKA (reference sequence). Trimming took 3 bases from V and 3 from J, leaving 11 bases between them. The CDR3 has 13 amino acids. A second PCR, run for roughly 7 to 11 cycles, used a sample-barcoded 5' primer plus a J-beta primer mix. The template-switch adaptor was a 5' adaptor with 12 random nucleotides. It tagged each cDNA molecule. TCRdb recomputed calls from the 5' RACE reads with MiXCR, one row per CDR3 protein. The repertoire includes about 800,000 distinct CDR3 sequences, 25% of them detected once, and 3.7% sits in the top ten. As for this clonotype: Its antigen is currently unknown.

The data also belong to a second study, concerning T cells of mothers and their children. From that report: Samples were provided by three healthy Caucasian mothers and their six children.

This clonotype was obtained from a boy younger than 18 in good health. The sequenced sample consisted of blood. The chain couples TRBV20-1 to TRBJ1-2; D gene unclear. DNA for the CDR3: TGCAGTGCTAGTCGCCAGCCGGACTATGGCTACACCTTC. It encodes CSASRQPDYGYTF.